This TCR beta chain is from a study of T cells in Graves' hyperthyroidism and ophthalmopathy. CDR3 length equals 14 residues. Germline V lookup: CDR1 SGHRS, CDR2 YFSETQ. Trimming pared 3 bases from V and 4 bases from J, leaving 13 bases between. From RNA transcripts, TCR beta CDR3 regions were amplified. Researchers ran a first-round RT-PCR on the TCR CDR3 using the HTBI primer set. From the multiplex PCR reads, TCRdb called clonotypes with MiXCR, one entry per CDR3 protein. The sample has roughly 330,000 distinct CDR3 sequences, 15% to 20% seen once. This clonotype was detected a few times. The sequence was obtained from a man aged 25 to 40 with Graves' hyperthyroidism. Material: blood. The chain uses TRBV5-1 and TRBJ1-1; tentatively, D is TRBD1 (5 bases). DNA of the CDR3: TGCGCCAGCAGCTCACGGAGGGGTCCCACTGAAGCTTTCTTT. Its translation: CASSSRRGPTEAFF.